The 18 T cell receptor beta chains reported below all come from one sample, sequenced in a study of T cell responses to AZD1222 COVID-19 vaccine. This table comes from immunoSEQ multiplex PCR, and its TCRdb copy is limited to in-frame clones, with some not included. Of some 120,000 clones listed, 80% to 95% were seen once; the top ten hold over 4%. Here the sequenced sample was peripheral blood, taken 28 days after the second dose of the MenACWY control vaccine. The receptors derive from an adult who received the MenACWY meningococcal vaccine as a control.

For the CDR3, the DNA is TGTGCCAGCAACCGGGACAGGGGTGAAGCTTTCTTT. Its translation: CASNRDRGEAFF. This chain links TRBV9 with TRBJ1-1, with 10 bases aligning to TRBD1. V trimming: 6 bases; J trimming: 7 bases; junction bases outside the gene matches: 3. The CDR3 is made up of 12 amino acids. The germline V gene has CDR1 SGDLS and CDR2 YYNGEE.

The chain carries TRBV5-1 and TRBJ2-1; 12 bases map to TRBD1. The CDR3 runs to 18 residues. Germline V gene data show CDR1 as SGHRS and CDR2 as YFSETQ. The V gene end was trimmed by 3 bases and the J gene end by 1 base; junction bases not matched to a gene: 8. CDR3 sequence reads: CASSSGTGGVGSYNEQFF. For the CDR3, the DNA is TGCGCCAGCAGCTCGGGGACAGGGGGCGTGGGGTCCTACAATGAGCAGTTCTTC.

V is TRBV7-2 and J is TRBJ2-3; D possibly corresponds to TRBD2 (6 bases). In germline, CDR1 is SGHTA, CDR2 FQGNSA. The V end lost 5 bases, the J end lost 3 bases, and 21 bases lay between the germline ends. The CDR3 has 17 amino acids. CDR3 residues: CASSGTLLAGRTDTQYF. Written as DNA, the CDR3 is TGTGCCAGCAGCGGCACCCTCCTAGCCGGGAGAACAGATACGCAGTATTTT.

The CDR3 loop is CASSQGTDRINEQFF. CDR3 DNA sequence: TGTGCCAGCAGCCAAGGGACAGATCGTATCAATGAGCAGTTCTTC. The rearrangement uses TRBV11-2 and TRBJ2-1, with TRBD1 identical over 7 bases. This CDR3 contains 15 residues. Per the germline V gene, CDR1 is SGHAT and CDR2 is FQNNGV. The V gene end was trimmed by 5 bases and the J gene end by 6 bases; junction bases not matched to a gene: 10.

The chain uses TRBV6-5 and TRBJ2-7; maybe TRBD2 (6 bases). Trimming removed 2 bases from V and 7 bases from J, with 18 bases in between. This CDR3 spans 15 amino acids. Germline V lookup: CDR1 MNHEY, CDR2 SVGAGI. The DNA for the CDR3 is TGTGCCAGCAGTTACGGCAGCGGGCCCCCAAGGGAGCAGTACTTC. It codes for CASSYGSGPPREQYF.

This chain connects TRBV15 to TRBJ2-1, with 8 bases fitting TRBD1. The junction had 7 bases not matched to a gene; V was cut back by 5 bases and J by 13 bases. Germline-derived CDR1 and CDR2 are LNHNV and YYDKDF (reference sequence). This CDR3 is built from 12 residues. The CDR3 sequence is CATSGRQGNQFF. CDR3 in DNA: TGTGCCACCAGCGGCCGACAGGGGAACCAGTTCTTC.

The J gene is TRBJ2-4, the V gene TRBV11-2; TRBD2 agrees at 8 bases. V was pared by 5 bases and J by 15 bases, with 15 bases of the junction left unmatched. The CDR3 extends over 14 amino acids. CDR1 SGHAT and CDR2 FQNNGV come from the germline V gene. The DNA for the CDR3 is TGTGCCAGCAGCCCTAACCCCGGGGGGGGCTGGTTGTACTTC. It encodes CASSPNPGGGWLYF.

The genes are TRBV5-1 and TRBJ2-3; D might be TRBD2 (5 bases). Trimming took 0 bases from V and 4 from J, leaving 9 bases between them. Germline V CDR1 and CDR2: SGHRS, YFSETQ. The CDR3 is 14 residues long. CDR3 sequence reads: CASSLVPGADTQYF. The CDR3 DNA follows: TGCGCCAGCAGCTTGGTTCCCGGGGCAGATACGCAGTATTTT.

V gene TRBV4-2 combines with J gene TRBJ2-1, with 7 nucleotides matching TRBD2. The CDR3 length is 16 residues. CDR1 LGHNA and CDR2 YNFKEQ come from the germline V gene. Trimming took 0 bases from V and 8 from J; bases not matched to a gene: 10. Here the CDR3 reads CASSQESLRERDEQFF. CDR3 nucleotide sequence: TGTGCCAGCAGCCAAGAGAGTCTGCGGGAGAGGGATGAGCAGTTCTTC.

The rearrangement joins TRBV7-9 to TRBJ1-4, with 8 bases identical to TRBD1. This CDR3 is built from 14 residues. V lost 1 base and J lost 7; bases outside the gene matches: 2. Germline V lookup: CDR1 SEHNR, CDR2 FQNEAQ (reference sequence). CDR3 DNA sequence: TGTGCCAGCAGCTTAGTAACAGGGGGTGAAAAACTGTTTTTT. It specifies CASSLVTGGEKLFF.

The chain has TRBV5-6 and TRBJ1-1, with a possible D match to TRBD1 (6 bases). The CDR3 extends over 14 amino acids. From germline, CDR1 is SGHDT and CDR2 YYEEEE. Trimming shortened V by 4 bases and J by 6 bases, and 16 bases separated the two germline ends. The CDR3 sequence is CASSDGQKRAEAFF. The CDR3 nucleotides read TGTGCCAGCAGCGATGGACAGAAGAGAGCTGAAGCTTTCTTT.

Only one count was recorded for this clone. The rearrangement uses TRBV5-1 and TRBJ1-1; a weak D match, TRBD1 (5 bases). V lost 7 bases and J lost 3, with 16 bases in between. This CDR3 has 14 residues. Germline V gene lookup returns CDR1 SGHRS and CDR2 YFSETQ. The CDR3 bases are TGCGCCAGCCAAATTGGTGGGGGAGACACTGAAGCTTTCTTT. Encoded protein: CASQIGGGDTEAFF.

The chain carries TRBV18 and TRBJ2-1; 7 nucleotides line up with TRBD1. The V and J ends lost 7 bases and 5 bases, in that order; junction bases with no gene match: 5. This CDR3 is 13 amino acids long. Germline V gene lookup returns CDR1 KGHSH and CDR2 LQKENI. Here the CDR3 reads CASFGQANNEQFF. CDR3 sequence (DNA): TGTGCCAGCTTCGGACAGGCGAACAATGAGCAGTTCTTC.

J is TRBJ2-7 and V is TRBV4-1, with 11 bases that match TRBD2. Germline V gene lookup returns CDR1 MGHRA and CDR2 YSYEKL. The CDR3 runs to 15 residues. V shed 4 bases, J shed 11 bases, and the junction held 13 bases outside the gene matches. The CDR3, as DNA: TGCGCCAGCAGCCCAGTGGCACTAGCGGGAGAAGAGAAGTACTTC. This translates into CASSPVALAGEEKYF.

V usage is TRBV7-3 and J usage is TRBJ1-2, with 8 bases that match TRBD1. Germline CDR1 SGHTA, CDR2 FQGTGA. This CDR3 is 16 amino acids long. V gave up 5 bases and J gave up 4 bases; unmatched junction bases: 12. The DNA for the CDR3 is TGTGCCAGCAGCGAAGGGGCCAGGGGGCTTACCTATGGCTACACCTTC. This gives the protein CASSEGARGLTYGYTF.

The genes are TRBV6-5 and TRBJ2-5; D may be TRBD1 or TRBD2 (5 bases each). Deletions cut 8 bases from V and 10 bases from J, with 14 bases between. Per the germline V gene, CDR1 is MNHEY and CDR2 is SVGAGI. CDR3 length: 11 residues. The CDR3 loop is CASGTAINQYF. The CDR3 nucleotides read TGTGCCAGCGGGACCGCTATCAACCAGTACTTC.

The rearrangement uses TRBV4-2 and TRBJ2-7, with 9 bases that match TRBD2. Trimming took 1 base from V and 2 from J; bases not matched to a gene: 6. This CDR3 has 16 amino acids. CDR1 is LGHNA, CDR2 YNFKEQ, per germline. DNA of the CDR3: TGTGCCAGCAGCCAAGCGGTTCTAGCGGGGACCTACGAGCAGTACTTC. Translated, it gives CASSQAVLAGTYEQYF.

The CDR3 DNA reads as TGTGCCAGCAGTCCCCGACTAGCGGGAGGGCGGTCCAATGAGCAGTTCTTC. It codes for CASSPRLAGGRSNEQFF. The chain couples TRBV27 to TRBJ2-1, with 14 bases lining up with TRBD2. Trimming cost V 5 bases and J 6 bases; bases outside gene matches: 9. This CDR3 is built from 17 residues. Germline CDR1 and CDR2: MNHEY and SMNVEV (reference sequence).